The T cell receptor beta chain described here comes from a study of blood T cell repertoires in COVID-19. Study information: Samples taken during acute and convalescent COVID-19 were collected in the United States, Italy and Spain. PBMCs, B-cell-depleted T cells, or T cells were the source of the cDNA or gDNA that made up the material.

The table came from immunoSEQ multiplex PCR; TCRdb's copy has only in-frame clones and leaves some out. The sample contains fewer than 200,000 clones, about 86% of which appear only once. One Seattle source followed patients from active infection through their disease course. This CDR3 contains 14 residues. The V gene lost 3 bases and the J gene lost 0 bases, with 9 bases spanning the gap. CDR1 is DFQATT, CDR2 SNEGSKA, per germline (reference sequence). The receptor was derived from a woman in her seventies with COVID-19, enrolled during active disease. The sequencing sample was made of peripheral blood. V and J are TRBV20-1 and TRBJ1-5; D is unresolved. The CDR3, as DNA: TGCAGTGCTAGTCAGGTGAATAGCAATCAGCCCCAGCATTTT. Translated: CSASQVNSNQPQHF.